Detailed here is one TCR beta chain. Which antigen it targets is not known. It has no much larger one-base neighbor in the sample; base qualities were not kept. Library construction relied on the immunoSEQ multiplex PCR assay. The source study handled its data this way. Richness and clonality were used to summarize the repertoires, and clones that significantly expanded or contracted between pre- and post-therapy samples were identified. TCRdb obtained this table from immuneACCESS and retained in-frame rearrangements with V and J assigned. These tables miss some clones; where compared with another copy, unresolved V genes account for less than half of the shortfall, and the remainder is unexplained. That table supplies the V and J calls and clone size; D and trimming were determined from the DNA. The sample records about 30,000 clones, 76% of which are singletons. Approximately 18% of the sample comes from the top ten.

In light of the paper, this sample's time point label describes: at surgical resection after neoadjuvant nivolumab +/- ipilimumab. Samples were obtained from the phase 2 randomized NEOSTAR trial, in which neoadjuvant nivolumab or nivolumab plus ipilimumab followed by surgery was tested in operable NSCLC. The data were obtained in a study of neoadjuvant nivolumab and ipilimumab in lung cancer (dated by TCRdb to 2018 to 2020). Notes on the research overall: Intravenous nivolumab was dosed at 3 mg/kg on days 1, 15 and 29, and in the combination arm ipilimumab 1 mg/kg was added on day 1 only. The primary endpoint of the trial was the rate of major pathologic response (MPR) in the intention-to-treat population of each study arm. The study compared TCR repertoires in pretherapy (baseline) peripheral blood with TCR repertoires in tumors resected at surgery following neoadjuvant immune checkpoint blockade. Matched pretherapy and resected tumor pairs were analyzed for seven patients, of whom four received nivolumab and three received nivolumab plus ipilimumab. Of the roughly 45 patients with operable NSCLC treated in the trial, around 23 were randomized to nivolumab monotherapy and some 21 to nivolumab plus ipilimumab. General conclusions and limits of the study: TCR richness in pretherapy blood showed a positive correlation with richness in tumors resected after neoadjuvant therapy (Spearman R of about 0.8). Resected tumors had greater TCR richness and clonality than tumor-adjacent uninvolved lung, and increases were observed in more dual-therapy-treated tumors. Tumor T-cell richness and clonality rose from pretherapy to surgery in three of three dual-therapy tumors but in only two of four nivolumab-treated tumors. A small number of samples underwent TCR sequencing. No significant correlation was found between TCR clonality and pathologic tumor regression, and only one major-pathologic-response sample was available for the clonality analysis.

Its CDR3 holds 14 amino acids, cysteine through phenylalanine. The DNA shown is the 42-base CDR3, in frame from base 1. The CDR1 and CDR2 encoded by the germline V gene are MNHEY and SVGAGI. V is cut by 4 bases and J by 0 bases, and the space between the germline ends is 10 bases. This TCR derives from an adult with non-small cell lung cancer. Sequencing was performed on tumor tissue, taken after neoadjuvant nivolumab, alone or with ipilimumab, at or shortly before surgery. The chain links TRBV6-5 with TRBJ2-7, with no reliable assignment of the D segment. The base sequence is TGTGCCAGCAGTTGGACGGCCACCTCCTACGAGCAGTACTTC. This translates into CASSWTATSYEQYF.